The clone carrying this T cell receptor beta chain was counted once. This record comes from a study of PD-L1 blockade in urothelial cancer. Study-level background: Atezolizumab 1,200 mg was given intravenously every 3 weeks, starting 2014. In terms of prior chemotherapy, patients had received 0 to 3 regimens.

The time point is: pretreatment peripheral blood. All patients handed over anywhere from 1 to 8 samples, pretreatment and on-treatment. This table comes from immunoSEQ multiplex PCR, and its TCRdb copy is limited to in-frame clones, with some not included. In the table there are about 52,000 clones, about 80% of which are singletons. With 1 base removed from V and 4 bases from J, the gap between germline ends came to 11 bases. The germline CDR1 and CDR2 sequences are GTSNPN and SVGIG (reference sequence). The length of the CDR3 is 15 residues. The specimen comprised PBMCs, sampled around atezolizumab (anti-PD-L1) treatment. This sequence originates from a man in his fifties with urothelial cancer. The J gene is TRBJ2-6, the V gene TRBV30; D possibly corresponds to TRBD2 (7 bases). CDR3 coding DNA: TGTGCCTGGAGTGAGGGGGGGGCCGGGGCCAACGTCCTGACTTTC. It encodes CAWSEGGAGANVLTF.